This T cell receptor beta chain came from a study of T cells after yellow fever vaccination. Broader study findings: Researchers report a weaker secondary response that nonetheless peaked faster, day 5 versus 15.

TCRdb analysed the 5' RACE reads with MiXCR anew, one entry per CDR3 protein. Of about 340,000 distinct CDR3 sequences in the sample, 8.5% to 9% were seen once. The table lists this clonotype with many counts. Its cognate antigen is unknown. The CDR3 is 18 residues long. The trim removed 2 bases at V and 4 bases at J, leaving 9 bases unmatched. Germline loops: CDR1 MNHEY, CDR2 SVGEGT. The chain carries TRBV6-2 or TRBV6-3 and TRBJ2-4, with 12 bases aligning to TRBD2. The origin of this receptor is a man aged 18 to 29 who received the YFV17D yellow fever vaccine. This specimen consisted of PBMCs, obtained on the day of the first yellow fever vaccination. The CDR3 coding sequence is TGTGCCAGCAGTTACCCACGGACTAGCGGGGCCCCAAAAAACATTCAGTACTTC. It specifies CASSYPRTSGAPKNIQYF.